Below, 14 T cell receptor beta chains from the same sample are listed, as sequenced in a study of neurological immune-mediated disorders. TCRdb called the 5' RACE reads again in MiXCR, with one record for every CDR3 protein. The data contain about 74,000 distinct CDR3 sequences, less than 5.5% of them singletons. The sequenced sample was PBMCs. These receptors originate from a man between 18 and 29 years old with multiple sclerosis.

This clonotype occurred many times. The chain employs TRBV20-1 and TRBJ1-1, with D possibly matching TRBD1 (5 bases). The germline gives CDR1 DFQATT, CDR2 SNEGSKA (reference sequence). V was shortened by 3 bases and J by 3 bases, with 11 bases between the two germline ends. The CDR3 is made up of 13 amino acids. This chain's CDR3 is CSASGGGHTEAFF. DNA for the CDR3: TGCAGTGCTAGTGGCGGGGGTCACACTGAAGCTTTCTTT.

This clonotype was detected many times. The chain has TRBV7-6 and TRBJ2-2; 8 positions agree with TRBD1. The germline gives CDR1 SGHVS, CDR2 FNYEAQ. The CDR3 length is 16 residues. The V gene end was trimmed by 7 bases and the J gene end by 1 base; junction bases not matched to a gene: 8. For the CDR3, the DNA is TGTGCCAGCACCTCACAGGGGGGACAGAACACCGGGGAGCTGTTTTTT. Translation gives CASTSQGGQNTGELFF.

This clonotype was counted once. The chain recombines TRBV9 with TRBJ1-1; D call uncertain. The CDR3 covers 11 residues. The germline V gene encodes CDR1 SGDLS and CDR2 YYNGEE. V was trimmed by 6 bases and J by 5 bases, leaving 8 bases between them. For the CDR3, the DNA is TGTGCCAGCATGAAGCAAACTGAAGCTTTCTTT. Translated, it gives CASMKQTEAFF.

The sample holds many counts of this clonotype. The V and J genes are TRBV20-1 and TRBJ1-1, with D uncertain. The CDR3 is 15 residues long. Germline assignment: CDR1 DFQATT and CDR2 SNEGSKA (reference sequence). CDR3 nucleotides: TGCACCGCGGAGGGTCCCCAATCCTCGAACACTGAAGCTTTCTTT. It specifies CTAEGPQSSNTEAFF.

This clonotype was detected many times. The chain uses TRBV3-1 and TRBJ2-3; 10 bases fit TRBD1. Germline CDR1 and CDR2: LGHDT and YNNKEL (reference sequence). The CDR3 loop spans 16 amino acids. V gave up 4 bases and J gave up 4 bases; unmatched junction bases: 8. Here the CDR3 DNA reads TGTGCCAGCAGCCCCAGGGACAGGGGACGGGCAGATACGCAGTATTTT. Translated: CASSPRDRGRADTQYF.

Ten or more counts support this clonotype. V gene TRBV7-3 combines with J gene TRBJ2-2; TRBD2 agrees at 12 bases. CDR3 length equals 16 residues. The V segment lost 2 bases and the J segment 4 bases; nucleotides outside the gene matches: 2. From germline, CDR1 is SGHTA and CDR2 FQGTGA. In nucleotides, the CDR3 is TGTGCCAGCAGCTTACTAGCGGGGGGGCCCACCGGGGAGCTGTTTTTT. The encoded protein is CASSLLAGGPTGELFF. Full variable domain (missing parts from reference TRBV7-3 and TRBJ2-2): GAGVSQTPSNKVTEKGKYVELRCDPISGHTALYWYRQSLGQGPEFLIYFQGTGAADDSGLPNDRFFAVRPEGSVSTLKIQRTERGDSAVYLCASSLLAGGPTGELFFGEGSRLTVL.

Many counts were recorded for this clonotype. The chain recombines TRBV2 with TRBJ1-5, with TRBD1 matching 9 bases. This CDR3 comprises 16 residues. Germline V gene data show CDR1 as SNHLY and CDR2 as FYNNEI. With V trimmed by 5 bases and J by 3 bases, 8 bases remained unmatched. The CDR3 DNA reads TGTGCCAGCAGTTTACCCGGGACAGGGTTCAATCAGCCCCAGCATTTT. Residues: CASSLPGTGFNQPQHF.

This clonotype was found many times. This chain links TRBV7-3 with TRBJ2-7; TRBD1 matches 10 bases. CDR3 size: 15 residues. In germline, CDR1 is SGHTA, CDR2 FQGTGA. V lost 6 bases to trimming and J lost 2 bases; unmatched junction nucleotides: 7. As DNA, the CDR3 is TGTGCCAGCAGTTATACCGGGACAGGGGCCTACGAGCAGTACTTC. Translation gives CASSYTGTGAYEQYF.

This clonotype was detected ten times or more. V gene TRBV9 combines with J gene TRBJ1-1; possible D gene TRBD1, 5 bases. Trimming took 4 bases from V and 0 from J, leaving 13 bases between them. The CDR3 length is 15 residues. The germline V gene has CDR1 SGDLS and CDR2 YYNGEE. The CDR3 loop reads CASSPEQGLNTEAFF. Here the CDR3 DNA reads TGTGCCAGCAGCCCCGAGCAGGGTCTGAACACTGAAGCTTTCTTT. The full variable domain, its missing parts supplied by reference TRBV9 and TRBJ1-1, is DSGVTQTPKHLITATGQRVTLRCSPRSGDLSVYWYQQSLDQGLQFLIQYYNGEERAKGNILERFSAQQFPDLHSELNLSSLELGDSALYFCASSPEQGLNTEAFFGQGTRLTVV.

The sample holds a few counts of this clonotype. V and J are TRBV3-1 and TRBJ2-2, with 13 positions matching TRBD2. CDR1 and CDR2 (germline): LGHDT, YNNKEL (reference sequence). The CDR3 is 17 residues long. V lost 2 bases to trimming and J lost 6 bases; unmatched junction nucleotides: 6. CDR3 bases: TGTGCCAGCAGCCAACATGGACTAGCGGGAGTCTCCGGGGAGCTGTTTTTT. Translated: CASSQHGLAGVSGELFF. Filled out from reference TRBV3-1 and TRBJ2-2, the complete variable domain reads DTAVSQTPKYLVTQMGNDKSIKCEQNLGHDTMYWYKQDSKKFLKIMFSYNNKELIINETVPNRFSPKSPDKAHLNLHINSLELGDSAVYFCASSQHGLAGVSGELFFGEGSRLTVL.

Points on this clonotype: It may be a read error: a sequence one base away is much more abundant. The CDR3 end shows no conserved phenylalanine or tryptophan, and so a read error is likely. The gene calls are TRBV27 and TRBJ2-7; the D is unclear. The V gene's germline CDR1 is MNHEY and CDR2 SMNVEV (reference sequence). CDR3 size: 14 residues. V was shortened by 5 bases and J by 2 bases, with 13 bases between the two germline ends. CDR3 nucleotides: TGTGCCAGCAGTCCCGATGGGTCTACCTACGAGCAGTACATC. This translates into CASSPDGSTYEQYI.

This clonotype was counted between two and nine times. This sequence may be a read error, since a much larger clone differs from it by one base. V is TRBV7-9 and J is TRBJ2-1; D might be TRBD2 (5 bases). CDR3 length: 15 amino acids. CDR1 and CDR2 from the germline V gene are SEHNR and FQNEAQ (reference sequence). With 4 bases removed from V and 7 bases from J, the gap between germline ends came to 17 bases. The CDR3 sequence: CASSSDRGKVNEQFF. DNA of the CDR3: TGTGCCAGCAGCTCGGACCGGGGAAAGGTAAATGAGCAGTTCTTC.

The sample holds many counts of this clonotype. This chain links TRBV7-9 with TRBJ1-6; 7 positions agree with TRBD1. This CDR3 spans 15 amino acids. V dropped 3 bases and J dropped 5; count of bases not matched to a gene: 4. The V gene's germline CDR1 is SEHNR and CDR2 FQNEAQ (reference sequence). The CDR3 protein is CASSFGDRHNSPLHF. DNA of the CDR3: TGTGCCAGCAGCTTTGGGGACAGACATAATTCACCCCTCCACTTT.

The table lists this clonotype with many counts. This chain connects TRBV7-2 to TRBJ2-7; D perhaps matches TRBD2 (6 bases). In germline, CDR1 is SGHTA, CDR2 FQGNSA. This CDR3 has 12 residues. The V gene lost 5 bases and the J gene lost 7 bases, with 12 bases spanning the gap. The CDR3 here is CASSPGTREQYF. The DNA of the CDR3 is TGTGCCAGCAGCCCCGGGACTCGGGAGCAGTACTTC.